This note documents a single T cell receptor beta chain sequence. The antigen is not known. Trimming left V 9 bases short and J 0 bases short, with 20 bases between. The CDR3 runs to 16 residues. The data belong to a study of post-analysis software for immune sequencing data. Whole-study results and caveats: When patients were compared with controls, about 5 TRBV segments were more frequent, TRBV5-6, TRBV5-1 and TRBV20-1 among them.

Tagging with unique molecular identifiers was a feature of the TCR beta cDNA libraries. From the PCR reads, TCRdb called clonotypes with MiXCR, one entry per CDR3 protein. Of roughly 870,000 distinct CDR3 sequences in the sample, under 70% were seen once. This rearrangement joins TRBV12-3 or TRBV12-4 to TRBJ1-2, with no clear D. The sequencing sample was made of blood. The sequence derives from a girl aged 10 to 17 with multiple sclerosis. CDR3 DNA: TGTGCCAGTTTCGGAAACCTCCAGAATACTAACTATGGCTACACCTTC. It is translated as CASFGNLQNTNYGYTF.